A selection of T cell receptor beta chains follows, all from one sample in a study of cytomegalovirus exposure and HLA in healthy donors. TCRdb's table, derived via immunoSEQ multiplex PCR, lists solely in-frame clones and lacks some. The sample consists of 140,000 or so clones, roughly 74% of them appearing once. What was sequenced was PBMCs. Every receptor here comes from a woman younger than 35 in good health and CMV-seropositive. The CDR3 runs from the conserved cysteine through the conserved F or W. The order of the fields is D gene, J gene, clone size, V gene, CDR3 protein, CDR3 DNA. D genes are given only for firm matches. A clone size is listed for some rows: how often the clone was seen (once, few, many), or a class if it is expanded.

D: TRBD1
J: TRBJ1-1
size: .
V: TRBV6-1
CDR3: CASSDRQGPMNTEAFF
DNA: TGTGCCAGCAGTGACCGACAGGGGCCTATGAACACTGAAGCTTTCTTT

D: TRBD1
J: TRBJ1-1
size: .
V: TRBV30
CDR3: CALGTAEAFF
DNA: TGTGCCCTAGGGACAGCTGAAGCTTTCTTT

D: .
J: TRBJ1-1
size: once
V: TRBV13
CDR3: CASSLDPGIVFSEAFF
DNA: TGTGCCAGCAGCTTAGATCCAGGAATTGTCTTTTCTGAAGCTTTCTTT

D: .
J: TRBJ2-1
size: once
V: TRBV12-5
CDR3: CASGLLANEQFF
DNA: TGTGCTAGTGGTTTGTTGGCCAATGAGCAGTTCTTC

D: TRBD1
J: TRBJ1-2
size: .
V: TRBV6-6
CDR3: CAATGTAYGYTF
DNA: TGTGCCGCGACCGGGACAGCCTATGGCTACACCTTC

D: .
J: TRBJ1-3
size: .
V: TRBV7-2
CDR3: CASSLDPSRHSGNTIYF
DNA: TGTGCCAGCAGCTTAGACCCGAGCCGACATTCTGGAAACACCATATATTTT

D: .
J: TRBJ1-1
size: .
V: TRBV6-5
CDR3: CASSYEGGTEAFF
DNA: TGTGCCAGCAGTTACGAGGGCGGCACTGAAGCTTTCTTT

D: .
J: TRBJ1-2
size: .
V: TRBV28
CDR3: CASSPDAEEAGYTF
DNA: TGTGCCAGCAGTCCTGATGCAGAGGAAGCTGGCTACACCTTC

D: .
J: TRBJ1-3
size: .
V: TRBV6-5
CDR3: CASSSGVATGNTIYF
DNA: TGTGCCAGCAGTTCGGGGGTGGCCACTGGAAACACCATATATTTT

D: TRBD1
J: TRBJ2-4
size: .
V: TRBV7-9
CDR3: CASSQLGTGGANGQYF
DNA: TGTGCCAGCAGCCAATTGGGGACAGGGGGCGCGAATGGTCAGTACTTC

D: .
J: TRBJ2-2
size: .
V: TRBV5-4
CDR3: CASSSGSSNTGELFF
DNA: TGTGCCAGCAGCTCAGGGTCCTCGAACACCGGGGAGCTGTTTTTT

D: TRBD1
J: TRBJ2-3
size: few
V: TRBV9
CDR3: CASSSGDRGDTDTQYF
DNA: TGTGCCAGCAGCTCAGGGGACAGGGGTGATACAGATACGCAGTATTTT

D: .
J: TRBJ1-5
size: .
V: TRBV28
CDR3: CASSSRQPPLPQHF
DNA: TGTGCCAGCAGCTCCCGACAGCCCCCTCTTCCCCAGCATTTT

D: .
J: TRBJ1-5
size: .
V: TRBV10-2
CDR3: CASSELGGLVGGQPQHF
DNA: TGCGCCAGCAGTGAGTTGGGTGGTCTGGTGGGGGGTCAGCCCCAGCATTTT

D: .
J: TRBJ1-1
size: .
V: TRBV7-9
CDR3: CATTDRFEAFF
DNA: TGTGCCACTACTGACAGGTTTGAAGCTTTCTTT

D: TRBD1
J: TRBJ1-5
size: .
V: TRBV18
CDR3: CASSTGGAQPQHF
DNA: TGTGCCAGCTCCACAGGGGGCGCCCAGCCCCAGCATTTT

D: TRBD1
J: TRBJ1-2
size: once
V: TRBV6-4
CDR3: CASSPRTGGTGYTF
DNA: TGTGCCAGCAGTCCCAGGACAGGGGGGACCGGCTACACCTTC

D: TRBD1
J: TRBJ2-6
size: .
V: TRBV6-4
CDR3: CASSPQGGSGANVLTF
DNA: TGTGCCAGCAGTCCACAGGGGGGCTCTGGGGCCAACGTCCTGACTTTC

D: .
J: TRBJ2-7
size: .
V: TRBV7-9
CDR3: CASSLLNEQYF
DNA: TGTGCCAGCAGCTTATTAAACGAGCAGTACTTC

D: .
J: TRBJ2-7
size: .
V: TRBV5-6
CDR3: CASSLVGDEQYF
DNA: TGTGCCAGCAGCTTAGTAGGGGACGAGCAGTACTTC

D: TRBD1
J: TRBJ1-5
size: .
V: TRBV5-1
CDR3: CASSPGQGMNQPQHF
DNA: TGCGCCAGCAGCCCAGGACAGGGCATGAATCAGCCCCAGCATTTT

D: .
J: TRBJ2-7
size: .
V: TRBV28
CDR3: CASSPSTKTVSYEQYF
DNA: TGTGCCAGCAGTCCCTCAACGAAGACAGTTTCCTACGAGCAGTACTTC

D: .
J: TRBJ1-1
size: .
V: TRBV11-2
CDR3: CASSLGRGWAEAFF
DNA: TGTGCCAGCAGCTTGGGAAGGGGGTGGGCTGAAGCTTTCTTT

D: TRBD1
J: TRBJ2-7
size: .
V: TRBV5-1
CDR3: CASSLTGQVFYEQYF
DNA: TGCGCCAGCAGCTTGACGGGACAGGTTTTCTACGAGCAGTACTTC

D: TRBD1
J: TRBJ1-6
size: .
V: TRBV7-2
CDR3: CASSPGTGYNSPLHF
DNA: TGTGCCAGCAGCCCCGGGACAGGCTATAATTCACCCCTCCACTTT

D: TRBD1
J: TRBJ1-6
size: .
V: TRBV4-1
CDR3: CASSRTGDNSPLHF
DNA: TGCGCCAGCAGCCGGACAGGGGATAATTCACCCCTCCACTTT

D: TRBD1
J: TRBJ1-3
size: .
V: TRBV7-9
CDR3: CASSPRDRGGNTIYF
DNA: TGTGCCAGCAGCCCGCGGGACAGGGGTGGAAACACCATATATTTT

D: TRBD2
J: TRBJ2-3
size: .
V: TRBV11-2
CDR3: CASSLERTSGGGTDTQYF
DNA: TGTGCCAGCAGCTTAGAGCGGACTAGCGGGGGGGGCACAGATACGCAGTATTTT

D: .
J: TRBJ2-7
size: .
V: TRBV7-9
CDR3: CSSIAARGPPYEQYF
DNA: TGTTCCAGCATCGCGGCCAGGGGACCCCCCTACGAGCAGTACTTC

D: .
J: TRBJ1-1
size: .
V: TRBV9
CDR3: CASSVDLMNTEAFF
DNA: TGTGCCAGCAGCGTAGACCTAATGAACACTGAAGCTTTCTTT

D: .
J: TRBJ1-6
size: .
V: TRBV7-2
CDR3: CASSLATGVYSPLHF
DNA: TGTGCCAGCAGCTTAGCTACAGGCGTCTATTCACCCCTCCACTTT

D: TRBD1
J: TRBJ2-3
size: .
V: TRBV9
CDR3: CASRLGQGGDTQYF
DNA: TGTGCCAGTCGCCTAGGACAGGGTGGGGATACGCAGTATTTT